The 10 T cell receptor beta chains in this list originate from one sample, sequenced in a study of T cells after posttransplantation cyclophosphamide. The method was immunoSEQ multiplex PCR; TCRdb's version includes in-frame clones alone and lacks a portion of them. This repertoire holds 30,000 to 40,000 clones, and none appear only once. The material sequenced was PBMCs. These TCRs come from a man between 50 and 59 years old in good health, CMV-negative, and a related stem cell transplant donor.

This clone has a count of ten or more. The chain joins TRBV7-2 to TRBJ2-7; 13 bases align to TRBD2. The CDR3 consists of 15 residues. Germline values: CDR1 SGHTA, CDR2 FQGNSA. V was pared by 5 bases and J by 7 bases, with 8 bases of the junction left unmatched. The CDR3 loop is CASSTGLAGAREQYF. The CDR3 region has the DNA TGTGCCAGCAGCACCGGACTAGCGGGAGCTCGGGAGCAGTACTTC.

This clone was found a few times. V and J are TRBV19 and TRBJ2-5; 8 bases match TRBD2. Germline V lookup: CDR1 LNHDA, CDR2 SQIVND (reference sequence). Trimming removed 6 bases from V and 2 bases from J; junction bases left unmatched: 8. The CDR3 consists of 15 residues. CDR3 nucleotides: TGTGCCAGTAGCAGACTAGCGAGGCAACAAGAGACCCAGTACTTC. Translation: CASSRLARQQETQYF.

This clone was counted at least ten times. The chain couples TRBV7-9 to TRBJ2-2; a possible D gene is TRBD1 (5 bases). Germline CDR1 SEHNR, CDR2 FQNEAQ (reference sequence). V was cut by 8 bases and J by 1 base, with 14 bases left in between. The CDR3 length is 15 residues. The CDR3 DNA reads as TGTGCCAGCCCCCCCAGTAGGGGGAACACCGGGGAGCTGTTTTTT. It specifies CASPPSRGNTGELFF.

This clone was picked up many times. The chain combines TRBV19 with TRBJ1-1; D perhaps matches TRBD1 (6 bases). Germline V CDR1 and CDR2: LNHDA, SQIVND (reference sequence). V was clipped by 6 bases and J by 1 base, with 12 bases between them. The CDR3 contains 14 residues. This CDR3 is CASSDRGGNTEAFF. The CDR3 nucleotides read TGTGCCAGTAGCGATAGGGGGGGGAACACTGAAGCTTTCTTT.

This clone appeared many times. The CDR3 region is CASRILDRGRRTEAFF. The CDR3 DNA reads as TGTGCCAGCAGAATACTAGACAGGGGGCGGCGGACTGAAGCTTTCTTT. The chain combines TRBV27 with TRBJ1-1; 10 bases are shared with TRBD1. The CDR3 consists of 16 residues. Looked up from germline, CDR1 is MNHEY and CDR2 is SMNVEV (reference sequence). Trimming at V came to 6 bases and at J to 5 bases, leaving 12 bases not matched to a gene.

In its sample, this clone was seen a few times. The chain recombines TRBV27 with TRBJ2-2, with 9 bases that match TRBD2. Per the germline V gene, CDR1 is MNHEY and CDR2 is SMNVEV (reference sequence). The V gene end was trimmed by 3 bases and the J gene end by 0 bases; junction bases not matched to a gene: 8. The length of the CDR3 is 18 residues. The CDR3 sequence: CASSFRLAGTANTGELFF. The CDR3 DNA reads TGTGCCAGCAGTTTTAGGCTAGCGGGGACGGCGAACACCGGGGAGCTGTTTTTT.

This clone was seen repeatedly, ten times or more. V usage is TRBV19 and J usage is TRBJ1-1; D possibly corresponds to TRBD1 (6 bases). CDR1 is LNHDA, CDR2 SQIVND, per germline (reference sequence). Trimming shortened V by 3 bases and J by 5 bases, and 22 bases separated the two germline ends. This CDR3 has 17 amino acids. In DNA form, the CDR3 reads TGTGCCAGTAGTATTTCCCAAGGTCGGGGGCGGGGGACTGAAGCTTTCTTT. Its translation is CASSISQGRGRGTEAFF.

This clone was counted ten times or more. The chain is built from TRBV27 and TRBJ2-7; no clear D. CDR1 is MNHEY, CDR2 SMNVEV, per germline (reference sequence). Trimming removed 4 bases at V and 4 bases at J, with 11 bases between. CDR3 length: 13 residues. CDR3 bases: TGTGCCAGCAGTTCCCGACTCTGGTACGAGCAGTACTTC. This translates into CASSSRLWYEQYF.

This clone was seen only a few times. The V and J genes are TRBV5-4 and TRBJ2-1; 8 bases agree with TRBD2. The V segment lost 0 bases and the J segment 9 bases; nucleotides outside the gene matches: 8. From germline, CDR1 is SGHNT and CDR2 YYREEE (reference sequence). The CDR3 is made up of 15 amino acids. As DNA, the CDR3 is TGTGCCAGCAGCTTGGGGGCGGGAGGCTATACTGAGCAGTTCTTC. It specifies CASSLGAGGYTEQFF.

This clone was found a few times. The chain joins TRBV5-4 to TRBJ2-1; TRBD2 aligns across 11 bases. The V gene end was trimmed by 4 bases and the J gene end by 9 bases; junction bases not matched to a gene: 12. The CDR3 is 16 amino acids. Germline-derived CDR1 and CDR2 are SGHNT and YYREEE (reference sequence). The CDR3 sequence is CASSPRGSGRESEQFF. In nucleotides, the CDR3 is TGTGCCAGCAGCCCCAGGGGTAGCGGGAGGGAGAGTGAGCAGTTCTTC. The variable domain in full, with the rest retrieved from reference TRBV5-4 and TRBJ2-1, is ETGVTQSPTHLIKTRGQQVTLRCSSQSGHNTVSWYQQALGQGPQFIFQYYREEENGRGNFPPRFSGLQFPNYSSELNVNALELDDSALYLCASSPRGSGRESEQFFGPGTRLTVL.